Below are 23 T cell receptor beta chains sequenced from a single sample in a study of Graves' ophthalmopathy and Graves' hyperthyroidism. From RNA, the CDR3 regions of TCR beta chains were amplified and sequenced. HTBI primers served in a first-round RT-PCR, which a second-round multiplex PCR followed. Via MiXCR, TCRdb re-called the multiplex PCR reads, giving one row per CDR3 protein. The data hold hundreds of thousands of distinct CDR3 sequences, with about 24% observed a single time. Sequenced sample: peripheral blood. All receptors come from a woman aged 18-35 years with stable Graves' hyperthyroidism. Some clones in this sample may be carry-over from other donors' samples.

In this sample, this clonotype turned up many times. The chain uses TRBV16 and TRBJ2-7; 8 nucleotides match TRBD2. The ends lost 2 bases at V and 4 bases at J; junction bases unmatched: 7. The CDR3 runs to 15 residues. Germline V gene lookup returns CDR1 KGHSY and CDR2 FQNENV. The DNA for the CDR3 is TGTGCCAGCAGCCAAGCCGGGGGGGCCGGGTACGAGCAGTACTTC. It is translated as CASSQAGGAGYEQYF. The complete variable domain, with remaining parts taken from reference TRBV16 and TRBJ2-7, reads GEEVAQTPKHLVRGEGQKAKLYCAPIKGHSYVFWYQQVLKNEFKFLISFQNENVFDETGMPKERFSAKCLPNSPCSLEIQATKLEDSAVYFCASSQAGGAGYEQYFGPGTRLTVT.

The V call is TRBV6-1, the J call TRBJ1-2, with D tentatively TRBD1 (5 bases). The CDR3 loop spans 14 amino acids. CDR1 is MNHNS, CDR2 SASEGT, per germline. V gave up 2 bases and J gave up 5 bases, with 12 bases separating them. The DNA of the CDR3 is TGTGCCAGCAGTGAATTCCCCAGGGTATATGGCTACACCTTC. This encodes CASSEFPRVYGYTF.

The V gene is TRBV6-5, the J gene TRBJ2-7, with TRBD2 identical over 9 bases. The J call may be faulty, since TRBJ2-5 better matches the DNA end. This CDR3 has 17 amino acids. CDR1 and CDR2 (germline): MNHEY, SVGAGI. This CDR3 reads CASSYFDPAGGRETQYF. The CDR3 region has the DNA TGTGCCAGCAGTTATTTCGACCCAGCGGGAGGAAGGGAGACCCAGTACTTC.

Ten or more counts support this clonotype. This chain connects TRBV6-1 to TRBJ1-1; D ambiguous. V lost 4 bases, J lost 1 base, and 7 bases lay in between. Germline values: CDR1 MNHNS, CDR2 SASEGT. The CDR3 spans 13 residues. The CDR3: CASSAAPNTEAFF. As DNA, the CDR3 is TGTGCCAGCAGTGCGGCCCCGAACACTGAAGCTTTCTTT.

The CDR3 sequence is CASSLGARYTEAFF. DNA of the CDR3: TGTGCCAGCAGTTTAGGGGCGAGATACACTGAAGCTTTCTTT. The rearrangement joins TRBV27 to TRBJ1-1, with D possibly matching TRBD1 (5 bases). CDR1 is MNHEY and CDR2 is SMNVEV in the germline V gene (reference sequence). The CDR3 length is 14 residues. The ends were cut back, 2 bases at V and 3 bases at J, with 10 bases in the middle.

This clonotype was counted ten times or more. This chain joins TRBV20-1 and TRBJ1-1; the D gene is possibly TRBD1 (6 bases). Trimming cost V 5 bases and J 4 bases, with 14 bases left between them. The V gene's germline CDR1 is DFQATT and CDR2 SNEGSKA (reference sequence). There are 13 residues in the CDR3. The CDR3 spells CSAYRDSSTEAFF. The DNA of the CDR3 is TGCAGTGCTTACAGGGATTCCAGCACTGAAGCTTTCTTT.

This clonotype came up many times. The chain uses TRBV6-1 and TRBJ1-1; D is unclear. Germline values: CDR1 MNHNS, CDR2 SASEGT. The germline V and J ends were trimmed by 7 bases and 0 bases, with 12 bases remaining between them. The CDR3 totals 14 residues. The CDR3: CASTILSLNTEAFF. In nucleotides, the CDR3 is TGTGCCAGCACTATATTATCCCTGAACACTGAAGCTTTCTTT.

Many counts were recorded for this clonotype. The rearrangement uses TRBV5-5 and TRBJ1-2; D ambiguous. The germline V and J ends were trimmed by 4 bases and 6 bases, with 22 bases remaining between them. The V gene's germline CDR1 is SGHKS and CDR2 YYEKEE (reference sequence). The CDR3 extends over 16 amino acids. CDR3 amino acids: CASSGGPVGPRDGYTF. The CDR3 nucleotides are TGTGCCAGCAGCGGCGGTCCAGTAGGCCCCAGAGATGGCTACACCTTC.

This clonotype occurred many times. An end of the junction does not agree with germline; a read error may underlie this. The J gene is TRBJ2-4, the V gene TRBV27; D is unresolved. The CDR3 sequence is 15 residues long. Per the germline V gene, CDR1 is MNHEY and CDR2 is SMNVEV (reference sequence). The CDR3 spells CASSLNPAVKNIKYF. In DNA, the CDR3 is TGTGCCAGCAGTTTAAATCCGGCGGTCAAAAACATTAAGTACTTC.

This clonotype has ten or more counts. This CDR3 reads CASSKTGGSGTEAFF. In nucleotides, the CDR3 is TGTGCCAGCAGTAAGACAGGGGGTTCGGGCACTGAAGCTTTCTTT. V is TRBV12-3 or TRBV12-4 and J is TRBJ1-1; 9 nucleotides line up with TRBD1. After removal of 5 bases from V and 4 bases from J, the junction contained 8 bases not matched to a gene. The CDR3 is 15 residues long.

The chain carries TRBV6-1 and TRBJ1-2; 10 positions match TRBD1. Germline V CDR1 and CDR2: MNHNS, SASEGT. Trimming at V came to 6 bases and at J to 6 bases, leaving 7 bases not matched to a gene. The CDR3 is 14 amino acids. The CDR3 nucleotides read TGTGCCAGCAGATCCGGGACAGGGGACCATGGCTACACCTTC. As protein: CASRSGTGDHGYTF.

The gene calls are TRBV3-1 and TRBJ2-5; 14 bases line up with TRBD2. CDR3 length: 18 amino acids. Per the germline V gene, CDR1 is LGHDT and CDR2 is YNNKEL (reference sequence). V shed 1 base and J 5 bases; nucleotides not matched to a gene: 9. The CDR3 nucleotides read TGTGCCAGCAGCCAAGGAACCCGGACTAGCGGGGGGTGGGAGACCCAGTACTTC. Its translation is CASSQGTRTSGGWETQYF.

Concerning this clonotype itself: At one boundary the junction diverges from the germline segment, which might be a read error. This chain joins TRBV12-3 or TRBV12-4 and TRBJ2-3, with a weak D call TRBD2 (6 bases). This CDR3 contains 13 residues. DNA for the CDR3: TGTGCCAGCAGTTACTCAACGGGAGATACGCGGTATTTT. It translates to CASSYSTGDTRYF.

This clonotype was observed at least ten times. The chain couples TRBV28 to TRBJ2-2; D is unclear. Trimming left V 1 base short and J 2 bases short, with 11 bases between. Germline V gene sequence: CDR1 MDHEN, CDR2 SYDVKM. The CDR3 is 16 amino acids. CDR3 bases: TGTGCCAGCAGTTTATTCATCCTGGCCAACACCGGGGAGCTGTTTTTT. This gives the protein CASSLFILANTGELFF.

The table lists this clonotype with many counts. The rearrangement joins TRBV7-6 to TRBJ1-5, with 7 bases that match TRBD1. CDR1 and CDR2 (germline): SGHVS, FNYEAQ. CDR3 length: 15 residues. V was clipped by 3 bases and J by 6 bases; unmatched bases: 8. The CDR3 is CASSLDDRETQPQHF. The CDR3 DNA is TGTGCCAGCAGCTTGGACGACAGGGAGACTCAGCCCCAGCATTTT.

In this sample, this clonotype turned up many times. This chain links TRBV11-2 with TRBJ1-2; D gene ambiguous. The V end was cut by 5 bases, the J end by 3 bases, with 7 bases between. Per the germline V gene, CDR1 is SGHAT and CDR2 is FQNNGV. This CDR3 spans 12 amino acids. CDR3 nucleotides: TGTGCCAGCAGCCAGCTGGACTATGGCTACACCTTC. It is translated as CASSQLDYGYTF.

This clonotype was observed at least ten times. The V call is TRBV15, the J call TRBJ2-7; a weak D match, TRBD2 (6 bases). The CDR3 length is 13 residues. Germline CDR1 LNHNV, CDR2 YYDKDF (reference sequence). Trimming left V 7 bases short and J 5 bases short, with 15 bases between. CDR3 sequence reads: CATTRTPGDEQYF. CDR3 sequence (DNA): TGTGCCACCACCCGGACACCGGGGGACGAGCAGTACTTC. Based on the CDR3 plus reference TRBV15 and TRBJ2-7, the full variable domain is DAMVIQNPRYQVTQFGKPVTLSCSQTLNHNVMYWYQQKSSQAPKLLFHYYDKDFNNEADTPDNFQSRRPNTSFCFLDIRSPGLGDTAMYLCATTRTPGDEQYFGPGTRLTVT.

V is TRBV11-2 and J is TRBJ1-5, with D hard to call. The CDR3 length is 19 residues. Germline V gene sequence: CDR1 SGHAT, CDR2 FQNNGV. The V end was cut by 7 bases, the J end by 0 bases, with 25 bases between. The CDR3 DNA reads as TGTGCCAGCACCCTGGGCGAGGTTCACCCCATATATAGCAATCAGCCCCAGCATTTT. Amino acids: CASTLGEVHPIYSNQPQHF.

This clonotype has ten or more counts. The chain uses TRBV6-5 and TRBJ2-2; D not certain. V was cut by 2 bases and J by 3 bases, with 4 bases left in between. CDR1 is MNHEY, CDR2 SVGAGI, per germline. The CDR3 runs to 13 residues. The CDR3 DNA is TGTGCCAGCAGTTACCCCCACACCGGGGAGCTGTTTTTT. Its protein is CASSYPHTGELFF.

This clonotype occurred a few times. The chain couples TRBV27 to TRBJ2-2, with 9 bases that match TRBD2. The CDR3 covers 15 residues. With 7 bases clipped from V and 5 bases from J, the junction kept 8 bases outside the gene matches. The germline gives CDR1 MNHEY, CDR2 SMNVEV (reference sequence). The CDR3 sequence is CASTTWLAGTGELFF. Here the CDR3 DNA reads TGTGCCAGCACCACCTGGCTAGCGGGAACCGGGGAGCTGTTTTTT.

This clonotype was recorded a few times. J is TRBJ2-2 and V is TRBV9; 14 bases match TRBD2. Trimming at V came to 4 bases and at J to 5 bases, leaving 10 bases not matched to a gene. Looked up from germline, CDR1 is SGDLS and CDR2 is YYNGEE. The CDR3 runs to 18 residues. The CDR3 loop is CASSPPTSGGAGTGELFF. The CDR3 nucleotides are TGTGCCAGCAGCCCTCCGACTAGCGGGGGGGCCGGTACCGGGGAGCTGTTTTTT.

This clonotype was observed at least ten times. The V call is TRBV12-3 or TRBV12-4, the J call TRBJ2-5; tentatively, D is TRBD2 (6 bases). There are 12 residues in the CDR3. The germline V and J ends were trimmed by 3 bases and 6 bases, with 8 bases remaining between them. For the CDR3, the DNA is TGTGCCAGCAGTTTTGGGGGGAAGACCCAGTACTTC. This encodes CASSFGGKTQYF.

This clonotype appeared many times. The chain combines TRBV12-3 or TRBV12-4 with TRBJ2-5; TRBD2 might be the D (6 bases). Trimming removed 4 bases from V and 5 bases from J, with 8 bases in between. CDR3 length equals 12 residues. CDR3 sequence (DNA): TGTGCCAGCAGTTGGGACTGGGAGACCCAGTACTTC. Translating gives CASSWDWETQYF.